This T cell receptor beta chain originates from a study of Graves' ophthalmopathy and Graves' hyperthyroidism. Regarding the study as a whole: The authors also found most expanded thyroid clonotypes above 0.001 frequency in blood.

This clonotype was observed at least ten times. Its target is not known. V was shortened by 5 bases and J by 0 bases, with 11 bases between the two germline ends. The CDR3 length is 14 residues. Germline-derived CDR1 and CDR2 are DFQATT and SNEGSKA (reference sequence). The study amplified TCR beta CDR3 regions using RNA transcripts. Investigators did first-round RT-PCR with HTBI primers, then second-round multiplex PCR. TCRdb processed the multiplex PCR reads anew with MiXCR; each CDR3 protein has one entry. The table shows 350,000 to 400,000 distinct CDR3 sequences, with around 19% occurring only once.

The V and J genes are TRBV20-1 and TRBJ1-5; maybe TRBD1 (5 bases). The sample comprised peripheral blood. The receptor's source is a woman aged 18-30 years with Graves' ophthalmopathy. This CDR3 is CSAGRQFSNQPQHF. As DNA, the CDR3 is TGCAGTGCTGGCCGACAGTTTAGCAATCAGCCCCAGCATTTT.